This T cell receptor (beta chain) is from a study of blood T cell repertoires in COVID-19. Looking at the study overall: Italy, Spain and the United States were the sources of the convalescent and acute COVID-19 samples. PBMCs, B-cell-depleted T cells, or T cells were the source of the cDNA or gDNA that made up the material.

Methods used by the authors: The assay estimated nucleated cells by amplifying reference gene primers. TCRdb's table, derived via immunoSEQ multiplex PCR, lists solely in-frame clones and lacks some. Clonal size and the V and J genes are those of that table, whereas D and trimming came from the DNA. There are roughly 410,000 clones in the sample; about 89% occur only once, and about 2.3% lies in the top ten. The CDR3 contains 16 residues. V was trimmed by 3 bases and J by 1 base, leaving 15 bases between them. Germline-derived CDR1 and CDR2 are KGHSY and FQNENV. One Seattle source followed patients from active infection through their disease course.

The chain links TRBV16 to TRBJ2-5, with D maybe TRBD2 (7 bases). Sequenced material: peripheral blood. The receptor was isolated from a woman aged 55-69 years with COVID-19, enrolled during active disease. The CDR3 DNA sequence: TGTGCCAGCAGCCACCGAAAGGGGGGGGCCCAAGAGACCCAGTACTTC. This sequence encodes CASSHRKGGAQETQYF.